This T cell receptor (beta chain) came from a study of blood T cell repertoires in COVID-19 (dated by TCRdb to the early 2020s). Regarding the research as a whole: The collaborator samples originated in the United States, Italy and Spain and spanned the acute and convalescent phases of COVID-19. The material from the prospective study consisted of cDNA or gDNA derived from T cells, B-cell-depleted T cells, or PBMCs. Deeply sampled blood TCRbeta repertoires from subjects exposed to, actively infected with, or recovered from COVID-19 were included in the dataset. A freely available public database, intended as a resource for researchers studying the immune response to SARS-CoV-2, is where the repertoires were released. Samples came from the ongoing ImmuneRACE study (first 160 participants) plus 1,254 subjects from 6 global collaborators. Sample metadata almost always included a de-identified subject ID, COVID-19 status, age in years and sex. Where available, HLA class I and class II types were taken from metadata supplied by the sample provider and were not determined by assay-based typing. Here is what the overall study found, with its caveats: The amount of clinical and demographic metadata varied by source and participant and was provided uncurated.

Each collaborating institution followed its own protocols to collect whole blood in K2EDTA tubes. For TCRbeta analysis, collaborators shipped samples in one of three forms: frozen whole blood, isolated PBMCs, or DNA extracted from either of those sample types. About this clone itself: Its antigen target is currently unknown. There are no base qualities to consult, and no much larger clone falls within one base.

The CDR3 spans 15 residues, from the cysteine through the phenylalanine. Of all the DNA, just the CDR3 is kept, 45 bases in frame from base 1. CDR1 and CDR2, per the germline V gene, are KGHSH and LQKENI. V is trimmed back by 6 bases and J by 2 bases, and the junction contains 5 bases that no gene match accounts for. TCRbeta CDR3 regions were amplified from genomic DNA using the immunoSEQ Assay, a bias-controlled multiplex PCR. As for how the authors treated the data: The number of nucleated cells in each sample was estimated by amplification of reference gene primers within the assay. To quantify the absolute abundance of each unique TCRbeta CDR3 rearrangement, sequence reads were collapsed and filtered. For each sample, productive Simpson clonality was calculated as the square root of Simpson's diversity index across productive rearrangements. In TCRdb, the immuneACCESS table is reduced to in-frame sequences with V and J assigned. These tables do not hold every clone; where another copy was compared, an unresolved V gene accounts for under half, and the others remain unexplained. Clone size and V and J calls were adopted from that table, with D and trimming inferred from the DNA. The sample table shows 81,000 or so clones, and over 80% are seen once. The ten largest clones take up 12% of the sample.

The receptor's source is a woman aged 70-85 years with active or convalescent COVID-19. The specimen was peripheral blood. Recombination connected TRBV18 to TRBJ2-3; TRBD2 aligns with 10 central bases. The CDR3 protein: CASSQLAGDTDTQYF. The base sequence is TGTGCCAGCTCGCAGCTAGCGGGGGACACAGATACGCAGTATTTT.